The 19 T cell receptor beta chains in this list originate from one sample, sequenced in a study of blood T cell repertoires in COVID-19. Clones were read by immunoSEQ multiplex PCR, and TCRdb kept only the in-frame ones, dropping some. The sample has about 160,000 clones, roughly 84% seen once. Sequencing used peripheral blood. These receptor sequences come from a woman of 80 years or more with active or convalescent COVID-19.

The chain joins TRBV2 to TRBJ1-2; tentative D call: TRBD1 (6 bases). The CDR3 length is 15 residues. Germline lookup yields CDR1 SNHLY and CDR2 FYNNEI. The V end lost 5 bases, the J end lost 2 bases, and 15 bases lay between the germline ends. CDR3 nucleotides: TGTGCCAGCAGTCCGGACAGTGCCCCGAACTATGGCTACACCTTC. It yields the protein CASSPDSAPNYGYTF.

The CDR3 nucleotides read TGTGCCAGCAGCTCAACAGGGCCCCCTGGGACCCAGTACTTC. Amino acid sequence: CASSSTGPPGTQYF. This rearrangement joins TRBV7-2 to TRBJ2-5, with D perhaps TRBD1 (6 bases). V was cut by 4 bases and J by 7 bases, with 16 bases left in between. From germline, CDR1 is SGHTA and CDR2 FQGNSA. The CDR3 totals 14 residues.

The chain combines TRBV28 with TRBJ2-7; 7 bases are shared with TRBD2. This CDR3 is built from 13 residues. V lost 8 bases, J lost 0 bases, and 4 bases stayed unmatched. Germline V gene data show CDR1 as MDHEN and CDR2 as SYDVKM. The CDR3 reads CASYSGHSYEQYF. CDR3 nucleotides: TGTGCCAGCTATAGCGGGCACTCCTACGAGCAGTACTTC. Complete variable domain (other parts from reference TRBV28 and TRBJ2-7): DVKVTQSSRYLVKRTGEKVFLECVQDMDHENMFWYRQDPGLGLRLIYFSYDVKMKEKGDIPEGYSVSREKKERFSLILESASTNQTSMYLCASYSGHSYEQYFGPGTRLTVT.

The rearrangement joins TRBV5-1 to TRBJ2-3, with D perhaps TRBD1 (6 bases). The V gene lost 6 bases and the J gene lost 2 bases, with 16 bases spanning the gap. The CDR3 has 15 residues. Looked up from germline, CDR1 is SGHRS and CDR2 is YFSETQ. The CDR3 spells CASTETGQSTDTQYF. CDR3 coding DNA: TGCGCCAGCACCGAGACCGGACAGTCCACAGATACGCAGTATTTT.

CDR3 coding DNA: TGTGCCAGCAGGAAGACAGGGGGCACTGAAGCTTTCTTT. It encodes CASRKTGGTEAFF. The V gene is TRBV3-1 (or the pseudogene TRBV3-2), the J gene TRBJ1-1, with 9 bases lining up with TRBD1. The CDR3 has 13 amino acids. In germline, CDR1 is LGHDT, CDR2 YNNKEL (reference sequence). Trimming at V came to 6 bases and at J to 4 bases, leaving 3 bases not matched to a gene.

The rearrangement links TRBV2 to TRBJ1-5; no reliable D call. There are 14 residues in the CDR3. The V and J ends lost 4 bases and 4 bases respectively, with 11 bases between them. The germline V gene encodes CDR1 SNHLY and CDR2 FYNNEI. The CDR3 DNA reads TGTGCCAGCAGTGGAGAATCGGGGAATCAGCCCCAGCATTTT. It translates to CASSGESGNQPQHF.

This chain connects TRBV7-7 to TRBJ2-2, with 14 bases aligning to TRBD2. V trimming: 5 bases; J trimming: 5 bases; junction bases outside the gene matches: 1. The V gene's germline CDR1 is SSHAT and CDR2 FNYEAQ (reference sequence). The CDR3 extends over 15 amino acids. The CDR3 is CASSGTSGGTGELFF. The CDR3, as DNA: TGTGCCAGCAGCGGGACTAGCGGGGGAACCGGGGAGCTGTTTTTT.

For the CDR3, the DNA is TGTGCCAGCAGTATAATGTACAATGAGCAGTTCTTC. Protein sequence: CASSIMYNEQFF. The chain has TRBV28 and TRBJ2-1; D not certain. CDR3 length equals 12 residues. Germline CDR1 reads MDHEN; CDR2 reads SYDVKM. Trimming removed 5 bases from V and 4 bases from J, with 6 bases in between.

This chain connects TRBV18 to TRBJ1-1; D gene ambiguous. Trimming left V 1 base short and J 0 bases short, with 15 bases between. Germline CDR1 KGHSH, CDR2 LQKENI. This CDR3 contains 17 residues. DNA for the CDR3: TGTGCCAGCTCACCACAAATCCTTAGAGCTTTGAACACTGAAGCTTTCTTT. Protein: CASSPQILRALNTEAFF.

This chain uses TRBV5-1 with TRBJ2-1, with 14 bases that match TRBD2. Germline V lookup: CDR1 SGHRS, CDR2 YFSETQ. V lost 3 bases to trimming and J lost 9 bases; unmatched junction nucleotides: 8. The CDR3 runs 16 residues. The CDR3 loop reads CASSSPPTSGRAEQFF. The CDR3 DNA follows: TGCGCCAGCAGCTCACCCCCGACTAGCGGGAGGGCTGAGCAGTTCTTC.

The V and J genes are TRBV3-1 (or the pseudogene TRBV3-2) and TRBJ2-1, with 11 bases matching TRBD2. Germline V gives CDR1 LGHDT, CDR2 YNNKEL (reference sequence). J was trimmed by 1 base and V by 4 bases; bases with no gene match: 9. This CDR3 spans 18 amino acids. CDR3 DNA sequence: TGTGCCAGCAGCCCAACTAGCGGGAGTTTAGGATCCTACAATGAGCAGTTCTTC. It yields the protein CASSPTSGSLGSYNEQFF.

In its sample, this clone was seen a few times. J is TRBJ2-3 and V is TRBV2, with TRBD2 as a possible D gene (6 bases). The CDR3 sequence is 13 residues long. The germline gives CDR1 SNHLY, CDR2 FYNNEI. V lost 9 bases and J 3 bases, leaving 13 bases between the germline ends. In DNA form, the CDR3 reads TGTGCCAGGGAGGGGAAGGGGACAGATACGCAGTATTTT. Translation gives CAREGKGTDTQYF.

This chain joins TRBV25-1 and TRBJ2-7, with D unclear. The CDR3 contains 14 residues. Germline V gene sequence: CDR1 MGHDK, CDR2 SYGVNS. The ends were cut back, 3 bases at V and 4 bases at J, with 13 bases in the middle. In DNA form, the CDR3 reads TGTGCCAGCAGTGATAATGGGCCAGCATACGAGCAGTACTTC. Translated, it gives CASSDNGPAYEQYF.

This clone appeared once. The chain links TRBV5-1 to TRBJ2-7, with 12 bases identical to TRBD2. CDR1 and CDR2 from the germline V gene are SGHRS and YFSETQ. This CDR3 has 16 amino acids. Unmatched junction bases numbered 6, after V lost 3 bases and J lost 2 bases. The CDR3 here is CASSSLAGGTAYEQYF. In nucleotides, the CDR3 is TGCGCCAGCAGCTCGCTAGCGGGAGGGACGGCCTACGAGCAGTACTTC.

The J gene is TRBJ2-7, the V gene TRBV7-8; 7 bases are shared with TRBD1. V lost 2 bases and J lost 6; bases outside the gene matches: 7. The germline CDR1 and CDR2 sequences are SGHVS and FQNEAQ. This CDR3 has 14 residues. For the CDR3, the DNA is TGTGCCAGCAGCTTACTGGTATCAGGGGGCGAGCAGTACTTC. Protein sequence: CASSLLVSGGEQYF.

The chain links TRBV11-2 to TRBJ2-7; D possibly corresponds to TRBD2 (6 bases). From germline, CDR1 is SGHAT and CDR2 FQNNGV. V was clipped by 0 bases and J by 7 bases, with 13 bases between them. The CDR3 length is 14 residues. The chain's CDR3 is CASSLDSLGGEQYF. For the CDR3, the DNA is TGTGCCAGCAGCTTAGACTCGCTGGGAGGTGAGCAGTACTTC. Together with reference TRBV11-2 and TRBJ2-7, the CDR3 gives the full variable domain: EAGVAQSPRYKIIEKRQSVAFWCNPISGHATLYWYQQILGQGPKLLIQFQNNGVVDDSQLPKDRFSAERLKGVDSTLKIQPAKLEDSAVYLCASSLDSLGGEQYFGPGTRLTVT.

V usage is TRBV18 and J usage is TRBJ1-1; 7 bases fit TRBD1. Germline values: CDR1 KGHSH, CDR2 LQKENI. The junction had 6 bases not matched to a gene; V was cut back by 4 bases and J by 7 bases. The CDR3 extends over 13 amino acids. The chain's CDR3 is CASSLEGAVEAFF. The CDR3 nucleotides read TGTGCCAGCTCACTAGAGGGGGCGGTTGAAGCTTTCTTT.

The chain has TRBV5-1 and TRBJ2-3, with TRBD1 matching over 7 bases. Trimming cost V 5 bases and J 0 bases; bases outside gene matches: 3. The germline CDR1 and CDR2 sequences are SGHRS and YFSETQ. The CDR3 length is 14 residues. The CDR3, as DNA: TGCGCCAGCAGTGACAGGGCTAGCACAGATACGCAGTATTTT. This translates into CASSDRASTDTQYF.

The V call is TRBV5-1, the J call TRBJ2-7, with TRBD2 matching over 7 bases. Looked up from germline, CDR1 is SGHRS and CDR2 is YFSETQ. Unmatched junction bases numbered 1, after V lost 0 bases and J lost 4 bases. The CDR3 is 13 amino acids. CDR3 loop: CASSLVGGYEQYF. For the CDR3, the DNA is TGCGCCAGCAGCTTGGTCGGGGGGTACGAGCAGTACTTC. The full variable domain, with the rest looked up from reference TRBV5-1 and TRBJ2-7, is KAGVTQTPRYLIKTRGQQVTLSCSPISGHRSVSWYQQTPGQGLQFLFEYFSETQRNKGNFPGRFSGRQFSNSRSEMNVSTLELGDSALYLCASSLVGGYEQYFGPGTRLTVT.